This T cell receptor (beta chain) was captured in a study of radiotherapy plus CTLA-4 blockade in lung cancer. Whole-study findings and limits: Among blood TCR repertoires after radiotherapy plus ipilimumab, tumor-derived clones expanded. The authors reported that early blood T cell clone dynamics, with interferon-beta, best predicted response.

V lost 0 bases to trimming and J lost 4 bases, with 13 bases between them. The CDR3 consists of 16 residues. Germline V gene lookup returns CDR1 SGDLS and CDR2 YYNGEE. In regard to this clone: Its antigen is undetermined.

The assay was immunoSEQ multiplex PCR, and TCRdb's table has in-frame clones only and misses some. The sample has some 92,000 clones; roughly 80% are singletons. The receptor comes from a human donor with non-small cell lung cancer who had a partial response to radiotherapy plus ipilimumab. The chain has TRBV9 and TRBJ2-2, with D possibly TRBD1 on 5 matching bases. The sample here was peripheral blood, taken from a patient treated with radiotherapy plus ipilimumab. CDR3 amino acids: CASSVAAGFGTGELFF. Here the CDR3 DNA reads TGTGCCAGCAGCGTAGCTGCAGGGTTCGGCACCGGGGAGCTGTTTTTT.